These 9 T cell receptor beta chains were all obtained from the same sample, sequenced in a study of T-cell reconstitution after alpha-beta-depleted transplantation in children. A TCRbeta library incorporating unique molecular identifiers was prepared. TCRdb re-called the PCR reads with MiXCR, one entry per CDR3 protein. Counted here are 420,000 or so distinct CDR3 sequences, 11% occurring once; the ten biggest clones make up nearly 5.5%. Here the sequenced sample was PBMCs from the stem cell graft donor, taken from the stem cell graft. These receptors all stem from a human donor who donated a stem cell graft to a child with acute myeloid leukemia.

The chain is built from TRBV20-1 and TRBJ2-1, with TRBD2 identical over 9 bases. From germline, CDR1 is DFQATT and CDR2 SNEGSKA (reference sequence). The length of the CDR3 is 12 residues. The V gene end was trimmed by 3 bases and the J gene end by 13 bases; junction bases not matched to a gene: 7. CDR3 sequence (DNA): TGCAGTGCTAGCTTAACTAGCGGGTCACAGTTCTTC. It is translated as CSASLTSGSQFF.

This rearrangement joins TRBV7-6 to TRBJ2-1; 8 nucleotides align to TRBD1. Per germline, CDR1 SGHVS and CDR2 FNYEAQ. The CDR3 runs to 15 residues. The J segment lost 6 bases and the V segment lost 5 bases, leaving 9 bases of the junction unmatched. The CDR3 protein is CASSPRPDRANEQFF. The CDR3 nucleotides read TGTGCCAGCAGCCCCCGTCCGGACAGGGCCAATGAGCAGTTCTTC.

The chain couples TRBV25-1 to TRBJ1-6, with 8 bases that match TRBD1. J lost 10 bases, V lost 2 bases, and 7 bases had no gene match. CDR3 length equals 15 residues. Germline V gives CDR1 MGHDK, CDR2 SYGVNS. The CDR3 loop is CASSERTGLMSPLHF. DNA of the CDR3: TGTGCCAGCAGTGAAAGGACAGGGTTGATGTCACCCCTCCACTTT. Together with reference TRBV25-1 and TRBJ1-6, the CDR3 gives the full variable domain: EADIYQTPRYLVIGTGKKITLECSQTMGHDKMYWYQQDPGMELHLIHYSYGVNSTEKGDLSSESTVSRIRTEHFPLTLESARPSHTSQYLCASSERTGLMSPLHFGNGTRLTVT.

This clonotype has ten or more counts. The V call is TRBV10-3, the J call TRBJ1-5; D might be TRBD1 (6 bases). The CDR3 extends over 16 amino acids. V dropped 3 bases and J dropped 0 bases, with 12 bases sitting between them. The germline gives CDR1 ENHRY, CDR2 SYGVKD. CDR3 region: CAISDHREYSNQPQHF. Here the CDR3 DNA reads TGTGCCATCAGTGATCACAGGGAATATAGCAATCAGCCCCAGCATTTT.

The chain couples TRBV29-1 to TRBJ2-5, with no clear D. CDR3 length: 11 residues. The V gene's germline CDR1 is SQVTM and CDR2 ANQGSEA. The germline V and J ends were trimmed by 5 bases and 1 base, with 5 bases remaining between them. The CDR3 loop reads CSVIPQETQYF. The CDR3 DNA reads TGCAGCGTTATACCCCAAGAGACCCAGTACTTC.

The table lists this clonotype with many counts. This chain links TRBV10-2 with TRBJ2-5; TRBD2 might be the D (7 bases). Germline V CDR1 and CDR2: WSHSY, SAAADI. Trimming stripped 8 bases from V and 4 bases from J, with 14 bases between. CDR3 size: 13 residues. The CDR3 region is CASGGGGRETQYF. CDR3 nucleotide sequence: TGCGCCAGCGGTGGGGGGGGCAGAGAGACCCAGTACTTC.

CDR3 sequence: CASSLVIGPTYNEQFF. The CDR3 coding sequence is TGTGCCAGCAGCTTAGTTATCGGGCCGACCTACAATGAGCAGTTCTTC. The chain has TRBV7-8 and TRBJ2-1; D not certain. The CDR3 consists of 16 residues. The germline gives CDR1 SGHVS, CDR2 FQNEAQ. V was cut by 1 base and J by 2 bases, with 12 bases left in between. Full variable domain (missing parts from reference TRBV7-8 and TRBJ2-1): GAGVSQSPRYKVAKRGQDVALRCDPISGHVSLFWYQQALGQGPEFLTYFQNEAQLDKSGLPSDRFFAERPEGSVSTLKIQRTQQEDSAVYLCASSLVIGPTYNEQFFGPGTRLTVL.

V is TRBV7-2 and J is TRBJ2-3; D is perhaps TRBD1 (5 bases). Trimming pared 3 bases from V and 1 base from J, leaving 14 bases between. CDR3 length: 16 amino acids. Germline assignment: CDR1 SGHTA and CDR2 FQGNSA. The CDR3 nucleotides read TGTGCCAGCAGCTTTGGGGCTCGACGGGGCACAGATACGCAGTATTTT. Encoded protein: CASSFGARRGTDTQYF.

This clonotype was seen at least ten times. CDR3 amino acids: CASSVAGFGTGELFF. The CDR3 coding sequence is TGTGCCAGCAGCGTAGCAGGGTTCGGCACCGGGGAGCTGTTTTTT. V usage is TRBV9 and J usage is TRBJ2-2, with D possibly being TRBD1 (5 bases). V was pared by 0 bases and J by 4 bases, with 10 bases between. CDR1 and CDR2 (germline): SGDLS, YYNGEE. This CDR3 is built from 15 residues.